One and the same sample provided the 8 T cell receptor beta chains below, sequenced in a study of identical twins. TCRdb re-derived calls from the 5' RACE reads in MiXCR, one entry per CDR3 protein. The sample has a few hundred thousand distinct CDR3 sequences, 9% to 15% seen once. Separately, the same data were catalogued under a study of yellow fever vaccine responses in identical twins.

The sample was CD8+ T cells sorted from blood. The receptors derive from a woman under 30 in good health.

This clonotype turned up a few times. The V call is TRBV6-4, the J call TRBJ1-1; D is unclear. V lost 0 bases and J 9 bases, leaving 11 bases between the germline ends. The CDR3 contains 13 residues. The germline V gene has CDR1 MRHNA and CDR2 SNTAGT. The CDR3 protein is CASSDSSPGKAFF. In DNA form, the CDR3 reads TGTGCCAGCAGTGACTCTTCTCCGGGGAAAGCTTTCTTT.

This clonotype came up a few times. The DNA of the CDR3 is TGTGCCAGCAGTTTAGCCCGGACTAGCGGCTTGGAGCAGTTCTTC. It is translated as CASSLARTSGLEQFF. This chain uses TRBV27 with TRBJ2-1; TRBD2 matches 10 bases. The CDR3 has 15 residues. V gave up 2 bases and J gave up 10 bases; unmatched junction bases: 8. Germline CDR1 and CDR2: MNHEY and SMNVEV (reference sequence).

The chain recombines TRBV2 with TRBJ2-2; D unclear. V shed 3 bases and J shed 5 bases, with 16 bases lying between them. Germline loops: CDR1 SNHLY, CDR2 FYNNEI. The CDR3 covers 16 residues. CDR3 protein: CASSDVISLVTGELFF. The DNA for the CDR3 is TGTGCCAGCAGTGATGTGATCTCCCTGGTGACCGGGGAGCTGTTTTTT.

This clonotype was seen a handful of times. This is likely a read error, given that the CDR3 carries no conserved phenylalanine or tryptophan at its end. The genes are TRBV27 and TRBJ2-3, with 9 bases matching TRBD2. The germline gives CDR1 MNHEY, CDR2 SMNVEV (reference sequence). This CDR3 has 15 residues. J was trimmed by 0 bases and V by 4 bases; bases with no gene match: 2. CDR3 in DNA: TGTGCCAGCAGTTACACTAGCGGGAGCACAGATACGCAGTATGTT. Protein product: CASSYTSGSTDTQYV.

The gene calls are TRBV5-6 and TRBJ1-1; TRBD1 matches at 7 bases. V trimming: 4 bases; J trimming: 8 bases; junction bases outside the gene matches: 5. Germline CDR1 reads SGHDT; CDR2 reads YYEEEE. The CDR3 totals 12 residues. CDR3 protein: CASSPTGLEAFF. In DNA form, the CDR3 reads TGTGCCAGCAGCCCGACAGGGCTCGAAGCTTTCTTT.

The chain employs TRBV2 and TRBJ2-7; D possibly corresponds to TRBD1 (5 bases). V lost 3 bases to trimming and J lost 2 bases, with 8 bases between them. Germline V CDR1 and CDR2: SNHLY, FYNNEI. CDR3 size: 13 residues. The CDR3 DNA reads TGTGCCAGCAGTGAGGACATCGCCTACGAGCAGTACTTC. This translates into CASSEDIAYEQYF.

This clonotype has only a few counts. This chain joins TRBV27 and TRBJ1-6; 10 bases line up with TRBD1. CDR1 is MNHEY, CDR2 SMNVEV, per germline (reference sequence). The V segment lost 9 bases and the J segment 9 bases; nucleotides outside the gene matches: 8. The CDR3 contains 14 residues. The CDR3 sequence: CASTDRGRGSPLHF. DNA for the CDR3: TGTGCCAGTACTGACAGGGGGCGCGGTTCACCCCTCCACTTT.

This chain uses TRBV19 with TRBJ2-1; 7 bases align to TRBD2. Germline V gene data show CDR1 as LNHDA and CDR2 as SQIVND (reference sequence). The CDR3 is 15 amino acids. The V and J ends lost 2 bases and 9 bases, in that order; junction bases with no gene match: 10. For the CDR3, the DNA is TGTGCCAGTAGTATAACGGGGGAGGGTTTTAGTGAGCAGTTCTTC. Its translation: CASSITGEGFSEQFF.